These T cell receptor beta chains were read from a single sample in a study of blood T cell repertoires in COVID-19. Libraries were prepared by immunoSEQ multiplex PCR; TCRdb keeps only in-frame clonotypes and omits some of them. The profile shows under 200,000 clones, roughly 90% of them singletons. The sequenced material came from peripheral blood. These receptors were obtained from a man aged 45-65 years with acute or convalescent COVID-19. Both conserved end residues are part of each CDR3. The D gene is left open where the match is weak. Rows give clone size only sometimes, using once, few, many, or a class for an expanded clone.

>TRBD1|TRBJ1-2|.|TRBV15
CATSRRQGAYYGYTF
TGTGCCACCAGCAGACGGCAGGGGGCTTACTATGGCTACACCTTC
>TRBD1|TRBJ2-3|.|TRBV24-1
CATSDSDRGQVDTQYF
TGTGCCACCAGTGATTCGGACAGGGGCCAAGTAGATACGCAGTATTTT
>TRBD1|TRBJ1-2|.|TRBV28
CASHSLGTGGYHYGYTF
TGTGCCAGTCACAGTTTGGGGACAGGGGGTTATCACTATGGCTACACCTTC
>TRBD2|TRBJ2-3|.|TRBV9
CASSVSGRSTDTQYF
TGTGCCAGCAGCGTTAGCGGGAGGAGCACAGATACGCAGTATTTT
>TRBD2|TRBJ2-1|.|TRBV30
CALSGGAYNEQFF
TGTGCCCTAAGCGGGGGGGCCTACAATGAGCAGTTCTTC
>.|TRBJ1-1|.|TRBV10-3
CAIKGGPSTEAFF
TGTGCCATCAAGGGGGGGCCTTCCACTGAAGCTTTCTTT
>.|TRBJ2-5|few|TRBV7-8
CASSLPDYPGTQYF
TGTGCCAGCAGCTTACCGGACTACCCGGGGACCCAGTACTTC
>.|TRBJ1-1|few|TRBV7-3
CASSSVGGANTEAFF
TGTGCCAGCAGCTCTGTGGGGGGAGCGAACACTGAAGCTTTCTTT
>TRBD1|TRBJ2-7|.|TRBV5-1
CASSPDRGRYEQYF
TGCGCCAGCAGCCCCGACAGGGGTCGGTACGAGCAGTACTTC
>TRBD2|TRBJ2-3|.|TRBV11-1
CASSISGGADTQYF
TGTGCCAGCAGCATTAGCGGGGGGGCGGATACGCAGTATTTT
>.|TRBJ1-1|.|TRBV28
CASRLHTEAFF
TGTGCCAGCAGACTCCACACTGAAGCTTTCTTT
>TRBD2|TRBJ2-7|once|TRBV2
CASTGGRSRYEQYF
TGTGCCAGCACCGGCGGGAGATCAAGATACGAGCAGTACTTC
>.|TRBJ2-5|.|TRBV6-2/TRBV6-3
CASSYLTSNLETQYF
TGTGCCAGCAGTTACCTTACTAGCAATTTGGAGACCCAGTACTTC
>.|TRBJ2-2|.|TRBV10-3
CAISESARANTGELFF
TGTGCCATCAGTGAGTCAGCCAGGGCGAACACCGGGGAGCTGTTTTTT
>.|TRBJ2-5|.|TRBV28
CASSLRGTQYF
TGTGCCAGCAGTTTAAGAGGGACCCAGTACTTC
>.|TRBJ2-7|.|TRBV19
CASSRRGEYYEQYF
TGTGCCAGTAGTAGGCGCGGGGAATATTACGAGCAGTACTTC
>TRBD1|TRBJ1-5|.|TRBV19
CASSRQGMVHNQPQHF
TGTGCCAGTAGTAGACAGGGGATGGTCCACAATCAGCCCCAGCATTTT
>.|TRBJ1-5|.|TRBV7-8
CASSLVPGRINQPQHF
TGTGCCAGCAGCTTAGTACCCGGGAGGATCAATCAGCCCCAGCATTTT
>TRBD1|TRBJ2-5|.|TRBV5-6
CASSLAGGKQETQYF
TGTGCCAGCAGCTTGGCAGGGGGAAAACAAGAGACCCAGTACTTC
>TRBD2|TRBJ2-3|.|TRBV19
CASNPGLAADTQYF
TGTGCCAGTAATCCGGGACTAGCGGCAGATACGCAGTATTTT
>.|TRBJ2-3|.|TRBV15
CATSRSYSTTSTDTQYF
TGTGCCACCAGCAGATCGTACAGTACCACTAGCACAGATACGCAGTATTTT
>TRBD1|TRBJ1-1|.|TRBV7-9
CASSIWDRGVTEAFF
TGTGCCAGCAGCATTTGGGACAGGGGAGTTACTGAAGCTTTCTTT
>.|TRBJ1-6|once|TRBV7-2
CASRSGAYNSPLHF
TGTGCCAGCAGGTCGGGGGCCTATAATTCACCCCTCCACTTT
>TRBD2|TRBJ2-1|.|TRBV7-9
CASSFWLAGNNEQFF
TGTGCCAGCAGCTTTTGGCTAGCGGGTAACAATGAGCAGTTCTTC
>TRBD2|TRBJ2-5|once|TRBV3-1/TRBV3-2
CASSQVGTRETQYF
TGTGCCAGCAGCCAAGTAGGGACTAGAGAGACCCAGTACTTC
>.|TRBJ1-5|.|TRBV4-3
CASSQDLRSNQPQHF
TGCGCCAGCAGCCAAGATCTGCGGAGCAATCAGCCCCAGCATTTT
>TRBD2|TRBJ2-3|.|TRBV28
CASSLGGGRTDTQYF
TGTGCCAGCAGTTTGGGCGGGGGACGCACAGATACGCAGTATTTT
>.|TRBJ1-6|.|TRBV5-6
CASSLAGDSPLHF
TGTGCCAGCAGCTTGGCCGGAGATTCACCCCTCCACTTT
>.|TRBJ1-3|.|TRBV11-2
CASSLDAESGNTIYF
TGTGCCAGCAGCTTAGATGCGGAGTCTGGAAACACCATATATTTT
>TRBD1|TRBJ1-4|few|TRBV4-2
CASSHYSDRPNEKLFF
TGTGCCAGCAGCCATTACTCGGACAGGCCGAATGAAAAACTGTTTTTT
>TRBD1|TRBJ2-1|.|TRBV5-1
CASSFSGQGYNEQFF
TGCGCCAGCAGCTTCTCGGGACAGGGGTACAATGAGCAGTTCTTC
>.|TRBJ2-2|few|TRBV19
CASSFAGELFF
TGTGCCAGTAGTTTCGCCGGGGAGCTGTTTTTT
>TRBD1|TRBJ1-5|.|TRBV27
CASSHRGSNQPQHF
TGTGCCAGCAGCCACAGGGGAAGCAATCAGCCCCAGCATTTT
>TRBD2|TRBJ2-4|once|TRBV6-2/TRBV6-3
CASSSGTSEGLAKNIQYF
TGTGCCAGCAGTTCCGGGACTAGCGAGGGGCTAGCCAAAAACATTCAGTACTTC
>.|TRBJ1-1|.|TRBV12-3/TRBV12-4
CASSFRAEAFF
TGTGCCAGCAGTTTCAGGGCTGAAGCTTTCTTT
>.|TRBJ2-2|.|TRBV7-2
CASSFGPAGELFF
TGTGCCAGCAGCTTTGGCCCCGCCGGGGAGCTGTTTTTT
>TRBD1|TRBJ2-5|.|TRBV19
CASSIVTGGFETQYF
TGTGCCAGTAGTATAGTGACAGGGGGCTTTGAGACCCAGTACTTC
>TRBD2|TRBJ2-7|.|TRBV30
CAWSVLAGDGEQYF
TGTGCCTGGAGTGTACTTGCGGGGGATGGTGAGCAGTACTTC
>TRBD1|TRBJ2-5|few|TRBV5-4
CASSFGTGWRETQYF
TGTGCCAGCAGCTTCGGGACAGGGTGGAGGGAGACCCAGTACTTC
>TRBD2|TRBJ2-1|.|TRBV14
CASSQEAGGGNEQFF
TGTGCCAGCAGCCAAGAGGCGGGGGGGGGCAATGAGCAGTTCTTC
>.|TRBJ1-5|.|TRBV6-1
CASSESGSGSPQHF
TGTGCCAGCAGTGAATCAGGGTCTGGGTCGCCCCAGCATTTT
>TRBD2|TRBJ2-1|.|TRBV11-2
CASSLVAGGYNEQFF
TGTGCCAGCAGCTTAGTTGCGGGAGGGTACAATGAGCAGTTCTTC
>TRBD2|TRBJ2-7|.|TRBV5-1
CASSSTEAGGPYEQYF
TGCGCCAGCAGCAGTACGGAGGCGGGAGGCCCCTACGAGCAGTACTTC
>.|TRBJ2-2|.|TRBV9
CASSATPPTGELFF
TGTGCCAGCAGCGCCACTCCTCCTACCGGGGAGCTGTTTTTT
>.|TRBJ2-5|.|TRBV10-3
CAISGLSRETQYF
TGTGCCATCAGCGGACTCAGTCGGGAGACCCAGTACTTC
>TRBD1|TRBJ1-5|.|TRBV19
CASSGQGRYGNQPQHF
TGTGCCAGTAGTGGACAGGGGCGCTATGGCAATCAGCCCCAGCATTTT
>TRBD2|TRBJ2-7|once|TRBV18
CASSPRSLAAKDEQYF
TGTGCCAGCTCACCACGGAGTCTAGCGGCGAAGGACGAGCAGTACTTC
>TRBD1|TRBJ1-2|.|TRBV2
CASRNDRGGYTF
TGTGCCAGCAGAAATGACAGGGGTGGCTACACCTTC
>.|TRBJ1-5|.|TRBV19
CASSITGNQPQHF
TGTGCCAGTAGTATCACAGGGAATCAGCCCCAGCATTTT